What follows are 12 T cell receptor beta chains derived from one specimen sequenced in a study of T-cell memory formation after mild COVID-19. Using its own MiXCR run on the 5' RACE reads, TCRdb lists one record per CDR3 protein. The table includes roughly 450,000 distinct CDR3 sequences, 15% to 20% detected once. The source material was PBMCs or a T cell subset sorted from them (not recorded which). These receptors came from an adult woman who had mild COVID-19 (a few samples of this study predate the infection). Cell type and time point are not known.

This clonotype was detected only a few times. The V gene is TRBV4-2, the J gene TRBJ2-7, with D perhaps matching TRBD2 (6 bases). The CDR3 has 16 residues. With 0 bases removed from V and 1 base from J, the gap between germline ends came to 13 bases. Germline CDR1 and CDR2: LGHNA and YNFKEQ. The CDR3 sequence is CASSQENFAGSYEQYF. The CDR3 DNA follows: TGTGCCAGCAGCCAAGAGAACTTCGCGGGGTCCTACGAGCAGTACTTC.

This clonotype was detected a few times. The chain uses TRBV20-1 and TRBJ2-5, with a possible D match to TRBD1 (6 bases). CDR3 length equals 13 residues. From germline, CDR1 is DFQATT and CDR2 SNEGSKA (reference sequence). The V end lost 2 bases, the J end lost 2 bases, and 9 bases lay between the germline ends. In DNA form, the CDR3 reads TGCAGTGCTAGAATACAGGGACAAGAGACCCAGTACTTC. It translates to CSARIQGQETQYF.

The genes are TRBV11-2 and TRBJ1-2; D perhaps matches TRBD1 (5 bases). Trimming took off 6 bases at V and 4 bases at J, with 12 bases between the two ends. The CDR3 contains 13 residues. Germline CDR1 is SGHAT and CDR2 is FQNNGV. CDR3 amino acids: CASSPGSLYGYTF. In DNA, the CDR3 is TGTGCCAGCAGTCCAGGGAGTCTCTATGGCTACACCTTC.

Regarding this clonotype: Its ends do not fully match the called genes, so a read error is possible. The chain combines TRBV9 with TRBJ2-5, with D possibly TRBD2 on 5 matching bases. CDR3 size: 14 residues. CDR1 and CDR2 from the germline V gene are SGDLS and YYNGEE. CDR3 coding DNA: TGTGCCAGAAGCGTAGCAGATAGCGTGGAGACCCAGTACTTC. It is translated as CARSVADSVETQYF.

J is TRBJ2-1 and V is TRBV28; 13 positions match TRBD2. The CDR3 spans 16 residues. The V gene end was trimmed by 4 bases and the J gene end by 2 bases; junction bases not matched to a gene: 2. Per germline, CDR1 MDHEN and CDR2 SYDVKM. The CDR3 DNA follows: TGTGCCAGCAGTTGGACTAGCGGGAGCCCCTACAATGAGCAGTTCTTC. Its protein is CASSWTSGSPYNEQFF.

This clonotype showed up just a few times. The rearrangement joins TRBV7-2 to TRBJ1-1, with a tentative D call TRBD1 (6 bases). There are 17 residues in the CDR3. The germline gives CDR1 SGHTA, CDR2 FQGNSA. Between the trimmed V and J ends, which lost 6 bases and 1 base, there was a span of 21 bases. As DNA, the CDR3 is TGTGCCAGCAGTTCTCACGTCGGGGGGGCAGGGAACACTGAAGCTTTCTTT. Translation gives CASSSHVGGAGNTEAFF. Combining the CDR3 with reference TRBV7-2 and TRBJ1-1 gives the whole variable domain GAGVSQSPSNKVTEKGKDVELRCDPISGHTALYWYRQSLGQGLEFLIYFQGNSAPDKSGLPSDRFSAERTGGSVSTLTIQRTQQEDSAVYLCASSSHVGGAGNTEAFFGQGTRLTVV.

CDR3 sequence: CASSPLLGGEAFF. CDR3 nucleotide sequence: TGTGCCAGCAGCCCGCTCTTAGGGGGGGAAGCTTTCTTT. The V and J genes are TRBV14 and TRBJ1-1; a weak D match, TRBD1 (6 bases). The CDR3 sequence is 13 residues long. Germline CDR1 is SGHDN and CDR2 is FVKESK. With 4 bases removed from V and 8 bases from J, the gap between germline ends came to 14 bases.

This clonotype was observed at least ten times. This chain joins TRBV11-2 and TRBJ1-6; D gene ambiguous. V lost 1 base to trimming and J lost 3 bases, with 10 bases between them. The CDR3 runs 16 residues. CDR1 and CDR2 from the germline V gene are SGHAT and FQNNGV. The CDR3 loop reads CASSLAATVYNSPLHF. In DNA, the CDR3 is TGTGCCAGCAGCTTAGCAGCCACAGTCTATAATTCACCCCTCCACTTT.

The rearrangement uses TRBV15 and TRBJ2-2, with 9 positions matching TRBD2. The CDR3 has 16 residues. V lost 8 bases to trimming and J lost 3 bases; unmatched junction nucleotides: 10. Per the germline V gene, CDR1 is LNHNV and CDR2 is YYDKDF (reference sequence). DNA of the CDR3: TGTGCCACCGGGGGCGGGAGGGCCGGTTACACCGGGGAGCTGTTTTTT. This translates into CATGGGRAGYTGELFF. Together with reference TRBV15 and TRBJ2-2, the CDR3 gives the full variable domain: DAMVIQNPRYQVTQFGKPVTLSCSQTLNHNVMYWYQQKSSQAPKLLFHYYDKDFNNEADTPDNFQSRRPNTSFCFLDIRSPGLGDTAMYLCATGGGRAGYTGELFFGEGSRLTVL.

This clonotype was counted between two and nine times. V gene TRBV5-6 combines with J gene TRBJ2-7; 8 bases fit TRBD1. Germline assignment: CDR1 SGHDT and CDR2 YYEEEE. V lost 4 bases and J lost 5; bases outside the gene matches: 8. This CDR3 comprises 14 residues. The CDR3 sequence: CASSARQGNHEQYF. The CDR3 DNA follows: TGTGCCAGCAGCGCGCGACAGGGGAACCACGAGCAGTACTTC. The whole variable domain, remainder taken from reference TRBV5-6 and TRBJ2-7, is DAGVTQSPTHLIKTRGQQVTLRCSPKSGHDTVSWYQQALGQGPQFIFQYYEEEERQRGNFPDRFSGHQFPNYSSELNVNALLLGDSALYLCASSARQGNHEQYFGPGTRLTVT.

The V call is TRBV7-3, the J call TRBJ2-7; no firm D call. CDR1 is SGHTA and CDR2 is FQGTGA in the germline V gene. With 5 bases removed from V and 6 bases from J, the gap between germline ends came to 14 bases. The CDR3 is 13 residues long. The CDR3 DNA is TGTGCCAGCAGCCCGGACGTATTTCGCGAGCAGTACTTC. Amino acid sequence: CASSPDVFREQYF.

V usage is TRBV27 and J usage is TRBJ1-2; a weak D match, TRBD1 (6 bases). The CDR3 is made up of 16 amino acids. Germline V CDR1 and CDR2: MNHEY, SMNVEV (reference sequence). V was trimmed by 6 bases and J by 4 bases, leaving 21 bases between them. The CDR3 coding sequence is TGTGCCAGCAGCTTAAAACAGGGAATTTCTCTCTATGGCTACACCTTC. Translation gives CASSLKQGISLYGYTF.